This entry lists 24 T cell receptor beta chains sequenced from one sample in a study of yellow fever vaccine responses in identical twins. MiXCR was run by TCRdb on the RT-PCR reads, yielding one entry per CDR3 protein. The sample consists of 2,300 or so distinct CDR3 sequences, about nine tenths of them appearing once. The starting material was T cells from blood (PBMCs), unsorted or a sorted subset (not recorded which), obtained before or after yellow fever vaccination (not recorded which). The receptors were gathered from a woman younger than 30 who received the yellow fever vaccine.

The CDR3 sequence: CASSHRKKDNYEQYF. CDR3 nucleotides: TGTGCCAGCAGCCACCGGAAAAAAGACAACTACGAGCAGTACTTC. V gene TRBV3-1 combines with J gene TRBJ2-7; D remains ambiguous. Trimming shortened V by 3 bases and J by 3 bases, and 15 bases separated the two germline ends. CDR3 length equals 15 residues. The germline gives CDR1 LGHDT, CDR2 YNNKEL (reference sequence).

Worth noting for this clonotype: One junction end does not reproduce the germline sequence, and a read error may be involved. V usage is TRBV6-4 and J usage is TRBJ1-2, with D possibly matching TRBD1 (6 bases). CDR1 and CDR2 from the germline V gene are MRHNA and SNTAGT. This CDR3 spans 13 amino acids. The CDR3 nucleotides read TGTGCCAGCAGTGACTCGGGACACTATGGCTACACCTTT. This codes for CASSDSGHYGYTF.

The rearrangement links TRBV19 to TRBJ2-1; D is possibly TRBD1 or TRBD2 (7 bases each). The germline V gene has CDR1 LNHDA and CDR2 SQIVND (reference sequence). The CDR3 is 14 amino acids. Deletions cut 8 bases from V and 4 bases from J, with 15 bases between. CDR3 bases: TGTGCCAGTGCACCAGGGGGGGGGTACAATGAGCAGTTCTTC. Residues: CASAPGGGYNEQFF. Looking up the rest from reference TRBV19 and TRBJ2-1 gives the full variable domain: DGGITQSPKYLFRKEGQNVTLSCEQNLNHDAMYWYRQDPGQGLRLIYYSQIVNDFQKGDIAEGYSVSREKKESFPLTVTSAQKNPTAFYLCASAPGGGYNEQFFGPGTRLTVL.

The chain carries TRBV2 and TRBJ2-1; perhaps TRBD2 as D (5 bases). With 3 bases removed from V and 9 bases from J, the gap between germline ends came to 15 bases. Germline CDR1 SNHLY, CDR2 FYNNEI. CDR3 length: 14 residues. The CDR3 is CASSDDREWGEQFF. As DNA, the CDR3 is TGTGCCAGCAGTGATGACCGGGAATGGGGTGAGCAGTTCTTC.

Here the CDR3 reads CAISDSPRGPQHF. Here the CDR3 DNA reads TGTGCCATCAGTGACTCACCCAGGGGGCCCCAGCATTTT. The J gene is TRBJ1-5, the V gene TRBV10-3, with D possibly TRBD1 on 6 matching bases. The V gene's germline CDR1 is ENHRY and CDR2 SYGVKD. Trimming shortened V by 3 bases and J by 9 bases, and 12 bases separated the two germline ends. This CDR3 region has 13 residues.

In DNA, the CDR3 is TGTGCCAGCAGCCCAGGGACTAGCTTAGAGACCCAGTACTTC. This sequence encodes CASSPGTSLETQYF. The chain couples TRBV6-2 or TRBV6-3 to TRBJ2-5, with 9 nucleotides matching TRBD2. Per germline, CDR1 MNHEY and CDR2 SVGEGT. This CDR3 has 14 amino acids. The V and J ends lost 6 bases and 4 bases, in that order; junction bases with no gene match: 6.

The genes are TRBV11-1 and TRBJ1-1; TRBD1 matches 7 bases. Germline assignment: CDR1 SGHAT and CDR2 FQDESV (reference sequence). The CDR3 is made up of 16 amino acids. Trimming took 3 bases from V and 3 from J; bases not matched to a gene: 10. Here the CDR3 DNA reads TGTGCCAGCAGCTTCGGACAGGAGAGCTTAGACACTGAAGCTTTCTTT. Its translation is CASSFGQESLDTEAFF.

This clonotype was seen only once. This chain connects TRBV18 to TRBJ2-3, with D unclear. Per the germline V gene, CDR1 is KGHSH and CDR2 is LQKENI. V was trimmed by 3 bases and J by 1 base, leaving 8 bases between them. The CDR3 spans 14 residues. CDR3 region: CASSPTVGTDTQYF. CDR3 in DNA: TGTGCCAGCTCACCGACGGTTGGCACAGATACGCAGTATTTT.

The CDR3 protein is CASSSTAGEQYF. The CDR3 bases are TGTGCCAGCAGCAGTACCGCCGGCGAGCAGTACTTC. This sequence joins TRBV2 and TRBJ2-7; D uncertain. Germline-derived CDR1 and CDR2 are SNHLY and FYNNEI. The V gene lost 6 bases and the J gene lost 6 bases, with 12 bases spanning the gap. CDR3 length: 12 residues. Based on the CDR3 plus reference TRBV2 and TRBJ2-7, the full variable domain is EPEVTQTPSHQVTQMGQEVILRCVPISNHLYFYWYRQILGQKVEFLVSFYNNEISEKSEIFDDQFSVERPDGSNFTLKIRSTKLEDSAMYFCASSSTAGEQYFGPGTRLTVT.

This chain connects TRBV29-1 to TRBJ2-1; 11 positions match TRBD2. Germline V gene data show CDR1 as SQVTM and CDR2 as ANQGSEA. V shed 4 bases, J shed 5 bases, and the junction held 1 base outside the gene matches. The length of the CDR3 is 13 residues. The CDR3 coding sequence is TGCAGCGTTGGTAGCGGGAGGGACAATGAGCAGTTCTTC. Translation: CSVGSGRDNEQFF.

This sequence joins TRBV25-1 and TRBJ2-7; 12 nucleotides line up with TRBD1. CDR3 length equals 18 residues. The V gene's germline CDR1 is MGHDK and CDR2 SYGVNS. V shed 3 bases, J shed 3 bases, and the junction held 12 bases outside the gene matches. CDR3 DNA: TGTGCCAGCAGTGACTCTAGGGACAGGGGGCCTTTTTTCTACGAGCAGTACTTC. This sequence encodes CASSDSRDRGPFFYEQYF.

This chain joins TRBV10-3 and TRBJ1-4; D is unclear. The CDR3 consists of 12 residues. V was trimmed by 11 bases and J by 5 bases, leaving 12 bases between them. Germline CDR1 reads ENHRY; CDR2 reads SYGVKD. The CDR3 coding sequence is TGTGCCGCCCGGGCCTCCAATGAAAAACTGTTTTTT. Residues: CAARASNEKLFF.

The chain joins TRBV18 to TRBJ2-5; D is uncertain. This CDR3 comprises 11 residues. The germline V gene has CDR1 KGHSH and CDR2 LQKENI. Deletions cut 2 bases from V and 4 bases from J, with 2 bases between. This CDR3 is CASSPGETQYF. The CDR3 DNA reads TGTGCCAGCTCACCAGGAGAGACCCAGTACTTC.

This rearrangement joins TRBV11-3 to TRBJ2-2; D might be TRBD2 (6 bases). This CDR3 spans 15 amino acids. Per germline, CDR1 SGHNT and CDR2 YENEEA. With 5 bases removed from V and 6 bases from J, the gap between germline ends came to 16 bases. The CDR3 loop reads CASSLGGVRAGELFF. The CDR3 DNA reads TGTGCCAGCAGCCTAGGAGGGGTGAGGGCCGGGGAGCTGTTTTTT.

This chain uses TRBV10-1 with TRBJ2-7; no firm D call. Trimming stripped 2 bases from V and 0 bases from J, with 5 bases between. The CDR3 totals 13 residues. CDR1 and CDR2 from the germline V gene are WNHNN and SYGVQD (reference sequence). The CDR3 sequence is CASSEGYSYEQYF. The CDR3 bases are TGCGCCAGCAGTGAGGGGTACTCCTACGAGCAGTACTTC.

The chain couples TRBV4-1 to TRBJ1-4; tentatively, D is TRBD1 (6 bases). Trimming shortened V by 0 bases and J by 8 bases, and 13 bases separated the two germline ends. The CDR3 totals 15 residues. The germline V gene has CDR1 MGHRA and CDR2 YSYEKL. The CDR3 bases are TGCGCCAGCAGCCAAGATACAGGGTTTTACGAAAAACTGTTTTTT. Its protein is CASSQDTGFYEKLFF.

The V gene is TRBV7-9, the J gene TRBJ2-1, with D hard to call. CDR3 length: 14 amino acids. V was cut by 5 bases and J by 8 bases, with 16 bases left in between. Per germline, CDR1 SEHNR and CDR2 FQNEAQ (reference sequence). This CDR3 is CASSAVGYRDEQFF. The CDR3 bases are TGTGCCAGCAGCGCTGTGGGATATAGGGATGAGCAGTTCTTC.

This clonotype was seen once. The V gene is TRBV15, the J gene TRBJ2-7; D is undetermined. Germline CDR1 and CDR2: LNHNV and YYDKDF (reference sequence). Trimming took 1 base from V and 0 from J, leaving 13 bases between them. The CDR3 sequence is 16 residues long. The CDR3, as DNA: TGTGCCACCAGCAGAGTTTCCCCCGGGCACTCCTACGAGCAGTACTTC. Translation gives CATSRVSPGHSYEQYF.

The chain carries TRBV14 and TRBJ2-7, with TRBD2 matching 10 bases. The trim removed 6 bases at V and 4 bases at J, leaving 12 bases unmatched. The CDR3 loop spans 16 amino acids. Per the germline V gene, CDR1 is SGHDN and CDR2 is FVKESK. The DNA for the CDR3 is TGTGCCAGCAGTATGCAAAGCGGGAGGGCCGAGTACGAGCAGTACTTC. Translation gives CASSMQSGRAEYEQYF.

The chain combines TRBV11-2 with TRBJ2-2, with TRBD1 matching over 10 bases. The CDR3 totals 15 residues. V was clipped by 6 bases and J by 7 bases; unmatched bases: 8. Per germline, CDR1 SGHAT and CDR2 FQNNGV. CDR3 in amino acids: CASSKGTGAYGELFF. As DNA, the CDR3 is TGTGCCAGCAGTAAAGGGACAGGGGCGTACGGGGAGCTGTTTTTT.

The chain has TRBV10-3 and TRBJ2-7, with D perhaps matching TRBD1 or TRBD2 (5 bases each). The V end lost 8 bases, the J end lost 3 bases, and 14 bases lay between the germline ends. CDR1 and CDR2 (germline): ENHRY, SYGVKD. The CDR3 spans 13 residues. In DNA form, the CDR3 reads TGTGCCATCCGGGACGTCGGTAGCTACGAGCAGTACTTC. Translated: CAIRDVGSYEQYF.

The rearrangement links TRBV20-1 to TRBJ2-7; D unresolved. Trimming took 5 bases from V and 1 from J, leaving 21 bases between them. Germline V lookup: CDR1 DFQATT, CDR2 SNEGSKA (reference sequence). CDR3 size: 16 residues. The CDR3 DNA reads TGCAGTGCTTCCCCCGGTGGTGGGGATTCTTCCTACGAGCAGTACTTC. Its protein product is CSASPGGGDSSYEQYF.

The J gene is TRBJ2-3, the V gene TRBV15, with D possibly TRBD1 on 5 matching bases. The germline V gene encodes CDR1 LNHNV and CDR2 YYDKDF (reference sequence). There are 16 residues in the CDR3. The V and J ends lost 1 base and 7 bases respectively, with 18 bases between them. The CDR3 spells CATSRGFEGDGNTQYF. The DNA of the CDR3 is TGTGCCACCAGCAGAGGTTTCGAAGGGGATGGAAATACGCAGTATTTT.

This chain connects TRBV1 to TRBJ2-3; the table's D call, TRBD2, has no DNA check behind it. TRBV1 is shown as a pseudogene. The CDR3 is made up of 16 amino acids. DNA of the CDR3: TGCGCCAGCAGCCAAAATGGCGGGATGGCCACAGATACGCAGTATTTT. Protein sequence: CASSQNGGMATDTQYF.